This T cell receptor beta chain was retrieved from a study of OX40 agonist ivuxolimab in advanced cancers. Study at large: Clinicians treated patients with ivuxolimab, an agonistic anti-OX40 (CD134) antibody. Study-level results: Averaging showed that CD8+ T cells had more expanded clones than CD4+ did. At 0.1 to 3.0 mg/kg and by week 6, clonal expansion occurred in CD4+ and CD8+ blood T cells.

The assay was immunoSEQ multiplex PCR, and TCRdb's table has in-frame clones only and misses some. Seen here are about 80,000 clones, almost 85% observed once, and the top ten hold around 25%. Germline V gives CDR1 SNHLY, CDR2 FYNNEI. The CDR3 is 14 residues long. V was trimmed by 8 bases and J by 1 base, leaving 14 bases between them. Turning to this clone: Antigen unknown.

The sequence was obtained from an adult with an advanced solid tumor such as melanoma, head and neck, liver or kidney cancer. The chain has TRBV2 and TRBJ2-5; possible D gene TRBD2, 7 bases. The sample consisted of CD4+ or CD8+ T cells sorted from blood, taken in a trial of the OX40 agonist ivuxolimab. CDR3 DNA sequence: TGTGCCAGCCGCTGGGGGGGCCTCCAAGAGACCCAGTACTTC. Protein sequence: CASRWGGLQETQYF. The full variable domain, its missing parts supplied by reference TRBV2 and TRBJ2-5, is EPEVTQTPSHQVTQMGQEVILRCVPISNHLYFYWYRQILGQKVEFLVSFYNNEISEKSEIFDDQFSVERPDGSNFTLKIRSTKLEDSAMYFCASRWGGLQETQYFGPGTRLLVL.